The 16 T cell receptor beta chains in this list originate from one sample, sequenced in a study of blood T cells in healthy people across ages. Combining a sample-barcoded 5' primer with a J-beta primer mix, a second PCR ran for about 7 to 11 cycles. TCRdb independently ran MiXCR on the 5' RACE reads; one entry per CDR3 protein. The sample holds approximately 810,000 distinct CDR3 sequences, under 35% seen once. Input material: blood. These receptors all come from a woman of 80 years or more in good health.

The chain's CDR3 is CASSLAGGPGEQFF. The CDR3 nucleotides are TGTGCCAGCAGCTTAGCGGGGGGGCCCGGGGAGCAGTTCTTC. This chain joins TRBV11-2 and TRBJ2-1, with 8 bases fitting TRBD2. V was clipped by 1 base and J by 10 bases; unmatched bases: 6. Germline V gene data show CDR1 as SGHAT and CDR2 as FQNNGV. The CDR3 extends over 14 amino acids.

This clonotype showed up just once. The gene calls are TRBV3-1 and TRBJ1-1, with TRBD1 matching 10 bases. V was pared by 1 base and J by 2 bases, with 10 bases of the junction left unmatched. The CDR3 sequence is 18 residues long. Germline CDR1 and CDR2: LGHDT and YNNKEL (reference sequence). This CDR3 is CASSQAVVDRGPNTEAFF. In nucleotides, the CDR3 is TGTGCCAGCAGCCAAGCTGTCGTTGACAGGGGGCCCAACACTGAAGCTTTCTTT.

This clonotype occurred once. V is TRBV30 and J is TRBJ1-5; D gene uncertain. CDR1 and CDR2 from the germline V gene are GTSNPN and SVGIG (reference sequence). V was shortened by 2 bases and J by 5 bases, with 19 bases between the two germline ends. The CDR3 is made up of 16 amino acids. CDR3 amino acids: CAWSSSRSLGDQPQHF. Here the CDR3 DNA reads TGTGCCTGGAGTTCCTCCCGATCTCTTGGGGATCAGCCCCAGCATTTT.

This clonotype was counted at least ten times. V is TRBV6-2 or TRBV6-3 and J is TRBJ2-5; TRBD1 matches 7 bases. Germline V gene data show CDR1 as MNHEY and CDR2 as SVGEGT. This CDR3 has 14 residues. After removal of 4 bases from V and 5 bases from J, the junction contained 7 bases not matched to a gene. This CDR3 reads CASSSYRGRETQYF. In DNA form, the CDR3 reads TGTGCCAGCAGTTCCTACAGGGGACGGGAGACCCAGTACTTC.

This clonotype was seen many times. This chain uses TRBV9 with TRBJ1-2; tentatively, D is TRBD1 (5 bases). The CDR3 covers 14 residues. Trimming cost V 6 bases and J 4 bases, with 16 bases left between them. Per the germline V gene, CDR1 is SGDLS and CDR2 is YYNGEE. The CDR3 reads CASKSARGSYGYTF. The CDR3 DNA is TGTGCCAGCAAATCAGCACGGGGGTCCTATGGCTACACCTTC.

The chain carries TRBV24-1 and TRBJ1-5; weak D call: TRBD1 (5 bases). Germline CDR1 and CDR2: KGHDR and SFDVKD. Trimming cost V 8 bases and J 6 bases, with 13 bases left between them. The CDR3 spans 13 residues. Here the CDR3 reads CATNLKGCQPQHF. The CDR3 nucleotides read TGTGCCACCAACCTGAAGGGGTGTCAGCCCCAGCATTTT.

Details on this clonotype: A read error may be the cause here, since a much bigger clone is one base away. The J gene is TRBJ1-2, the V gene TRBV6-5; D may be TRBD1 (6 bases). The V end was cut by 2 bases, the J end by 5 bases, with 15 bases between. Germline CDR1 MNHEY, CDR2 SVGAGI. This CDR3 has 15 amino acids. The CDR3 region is CASSYQRQDHYGYTF. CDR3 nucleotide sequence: TGTGCCAGCAGTTACCAGAGACAGGATCATTATGGCTACACCTTC.

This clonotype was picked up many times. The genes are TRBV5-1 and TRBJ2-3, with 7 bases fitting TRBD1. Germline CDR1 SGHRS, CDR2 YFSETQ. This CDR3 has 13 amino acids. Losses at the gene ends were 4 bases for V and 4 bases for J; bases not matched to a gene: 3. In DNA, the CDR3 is TGCGCCAGCAGCGTGACAGGGTCAGATACGCAGTATTTT. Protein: CASSVTGSDTQYF.

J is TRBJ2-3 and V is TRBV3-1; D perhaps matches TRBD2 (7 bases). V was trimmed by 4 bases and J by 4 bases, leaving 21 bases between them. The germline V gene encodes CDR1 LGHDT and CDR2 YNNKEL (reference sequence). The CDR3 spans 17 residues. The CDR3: CASSPRGGGGSADTQYF. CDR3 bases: TGTGCCAGCAGCCCCAGGGGTGGCGGGGGAAGCGCAGATACGCAGTATTTT.

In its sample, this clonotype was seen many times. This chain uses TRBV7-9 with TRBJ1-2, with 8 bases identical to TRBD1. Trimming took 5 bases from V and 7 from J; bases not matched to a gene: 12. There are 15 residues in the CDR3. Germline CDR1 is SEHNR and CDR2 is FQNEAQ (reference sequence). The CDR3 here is CASSTTGADRGGYTF. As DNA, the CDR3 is TGTGCCAGCAGCACGACAGGGGCTGATCGGGGTGGCTACACCTTC.

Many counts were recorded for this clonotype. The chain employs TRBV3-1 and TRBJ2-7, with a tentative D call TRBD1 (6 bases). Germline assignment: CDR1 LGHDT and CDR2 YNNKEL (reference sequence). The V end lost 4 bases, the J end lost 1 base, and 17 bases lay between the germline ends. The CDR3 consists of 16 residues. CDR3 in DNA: TGTGCCAGCAGCCCCCAAGGGGGTGGTGGGTCCTACGAGCAGTACTTC. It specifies CASSPQGGGGSYEQYF.

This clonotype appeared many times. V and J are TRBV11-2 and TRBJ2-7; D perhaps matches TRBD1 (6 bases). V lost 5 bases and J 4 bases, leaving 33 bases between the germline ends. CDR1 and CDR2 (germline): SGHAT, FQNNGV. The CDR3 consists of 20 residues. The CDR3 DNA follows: TGTGCCAGCAGCAGCGTAAGTCGACAGGCCGGCTCAAGCCCCGCTTACGAGCAGTACTTC. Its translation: CASSSVSRQAGSSPAYEQYF.

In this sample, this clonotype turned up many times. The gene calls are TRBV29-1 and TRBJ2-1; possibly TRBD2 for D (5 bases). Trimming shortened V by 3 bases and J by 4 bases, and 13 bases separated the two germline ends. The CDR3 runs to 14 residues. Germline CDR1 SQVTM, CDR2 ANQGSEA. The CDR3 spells CSVDGGRPYNEQFF. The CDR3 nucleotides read TGCAGCGTTGACGGAGGCAGACCTTACAATGAGCAGTTCTTC.

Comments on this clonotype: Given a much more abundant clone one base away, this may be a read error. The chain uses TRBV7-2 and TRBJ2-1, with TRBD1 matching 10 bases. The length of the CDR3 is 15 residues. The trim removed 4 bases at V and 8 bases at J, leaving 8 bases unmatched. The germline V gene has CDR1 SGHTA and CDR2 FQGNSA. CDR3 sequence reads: CASSSGQGEPDEQFF. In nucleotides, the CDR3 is TGTGCCAGCAGCTCAGGACAGGGGGAGCCCGATGAGCAGTTCTTC.

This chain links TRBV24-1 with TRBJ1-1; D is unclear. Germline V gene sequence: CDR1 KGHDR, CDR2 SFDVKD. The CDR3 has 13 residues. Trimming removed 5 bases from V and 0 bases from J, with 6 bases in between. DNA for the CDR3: TGTGCCACCAGTGGGACTATGAACACTGAAGCTTTCTTT. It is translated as CATSGTMNTEAFF.

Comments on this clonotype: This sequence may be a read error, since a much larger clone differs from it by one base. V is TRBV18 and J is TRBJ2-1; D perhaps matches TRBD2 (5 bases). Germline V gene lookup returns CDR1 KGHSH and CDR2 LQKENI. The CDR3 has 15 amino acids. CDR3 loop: CASSPLAGPNYERFF. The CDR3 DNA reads TGTGCCAGCTCACCACTCGCGGGCCCCAATTATGAGCGGTTCTTC.